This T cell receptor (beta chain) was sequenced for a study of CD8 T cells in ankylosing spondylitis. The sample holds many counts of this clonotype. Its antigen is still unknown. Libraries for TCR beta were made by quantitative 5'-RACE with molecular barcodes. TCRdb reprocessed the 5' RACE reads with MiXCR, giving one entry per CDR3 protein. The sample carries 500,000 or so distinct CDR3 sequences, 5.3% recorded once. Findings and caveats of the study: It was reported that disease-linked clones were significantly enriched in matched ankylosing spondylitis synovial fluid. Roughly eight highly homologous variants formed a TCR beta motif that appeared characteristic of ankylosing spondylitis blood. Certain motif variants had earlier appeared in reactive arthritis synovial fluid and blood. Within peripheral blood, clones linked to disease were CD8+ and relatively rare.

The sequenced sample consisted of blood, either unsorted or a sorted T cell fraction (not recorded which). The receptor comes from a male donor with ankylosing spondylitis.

The CDR3 loop is CASSQNRRSYEQYF. In DNA form, the CDR3 reads TGTGCCAGCAGCCAGAATCGGCGCTCGTACGAGCAGTACTTC. The chain links TRBV7-2 to TRBJ2-7; D call uncertain. Germline assignment: CDR1 SGHTA and CDR2 FQGNSA. The CDR3 runs to 14 residues. Trimming stripped 5 bases from V and 4 bases from J, with 15 bases between.